This T cell receptor beta chain is drawn from a study of T-cell memory formation after mild COVID-19. TCRdb re-analysed the 5' RACE reads in MiXCR, keeping a single row per CDR3 protein. The sample consists of hundreds of thousands of distinct CDR3 sequences, about 22% of them appearing once. CDR3 length: 16 amino acids. The germline CDR1 and CDR2 sequences are MNHNS and SASEGT. V lost 2 bases and J lost 5, with 16 bases in between. The sequence was collected from an adult woman who had mild COVID-19 (a few samples of this study predate the infection). Cell type and time point are not known. Sequencing was done on a sample of PBMCs or a T cell subset sorted from them (not recorded which). The J gene is TRBJ2-1, the V gene TRBV6-1; D tentatively reads TRBD1 or TRBD2 (5 bases each). CDR3 protein: CASSEFGGRGHNEQFF. The DNA of the CDR3 is TGTGCCAGCAGTGAATTTGGGGGACGGGGACACAATGAGCAGTTCTTC.